Below are 30 T cell receptor beta chains sequenced from a single sample in a study of blood T cell repertoires in COVID-19. This table comes from immunoSEQ multiplex PCR, and its TCRdb copy is limited to in-frame clones, with some not included. The table shows around 400,000 clones, with roughly nine tenths occurring only once. The sample was PBMCs or T cells enriched from blood (not recorded which). The source is a middle-aged woman who had been exposed to COVID-19.

The J gene is TRBJ1-2, the V gene TRBV5-1; tentatively, D is TRBD1 (6 bases). This CDR3 has 12 residues. The germline V gene has CDR1 SGHRS and CDR2 YFSETQ. Trimming pared 5 bases from V and 7 bases from J, leaving 12 bases between. The CDR3 DNA reads as TGCGCCAGCAGTCTCCAGGGGCCTGGCTACACCTTC. Translation gives CASSLQGPGYTF. Full variable domain (rest looked up from reference TRBV5-1 and TRBJ1-2): KAGVTQTPRYLIKTRGQQVTLSCSPISGHRSVSWYQQTPGQGLQFLFEYFSETQRNKGNFPGRFSGRQFSNSRSEMNVSTLELGDSALYLCASSLQGPGYTFGSGTRLTVV.

The chain recombines TRBV5-6 with TRBJ2-3, with a tentative D call TRBD2 (5 bases). V lost 0 bases and J lost 3, with 11 bases in between. This CDR3 is 15 amino acids long. In germline, CDR1 is SGHDT, CDR2 YYEEEE. The CDR3 bases are TGTGCCAGCAGCTTGGGGCCGGGCGGGACAGATACGCAGTATTTT. Translated, it gives CASSLGPGGTDTQYF.

V gene TRBV25-1 combines with J gene TRBJ1-6, with TRBD1 matching 8 bases. Germline CDR1 reads MGHDK; CDR2 reads SYGVNS. This CDR3 region has 15 residues. V lost 6 bases and J lost 7; bases outside the gene matches: 8. The CDR3 region is CASRRSTGDNSPLHF. In nucleotides, the CDR3 is TGTGCCAGCAGACGCTCGACAGGGGACAATTCACCCCTCCACTTT.

This clone was seen just once. The genes are TRBV7-2 and TRBJ2-7, with TRBD2 matching over 11 bases. J was trimmed by 0 bases and V by 5 bases; bases with no gene match: 9. The CDR3 totals 17 residues. The germline V gene has CDR1 SGHTA and CDR2 FQGNSA. The chain's CDR3 is CASSLLAGGGSSYEQYF. CDR3 nucleotides: TGTGCCAGCAGCCTCCTAGCGGGAGGTGGTAGCTCCTACGAGCAGTACTTC.

The J gene is TRBJ2-3, the V gene TRBV3-1 (or the pseudogene TRBV3-2), with 8 bases lining up with TRBD1. The germline V gene has CDR1 LGHDT and CDR2 YNNKEL (reference sequence). V dropped 0 bases and J dropped 2; count of bases not matched to a gene: 22. The CDR3 covers 22 residues. CDR3 sequence reads: CASSQDGRKATRDRKATDTQYF. In nucleotides, the CDR3 is TGTGCCAGCAGCCAAGACGGTCGGAAGGCAACACGGGACAGGAAGGCCACAGATACGCAGTATTTT.

The chain has TRBV5-8 and TRBJ1-6, with D perhaps matching TRBD1 (6 bases). The CDR3 length is 17 residues. The germline gives CDR1 SGHTS, CDR2 YDEGEE. V lost 4 bases and J 0 bases, leaving 14 bases between the germline ends. The CDR3 sequence is CASSRLGTSSYNSPLHF. CDR3 bases: TGTGCCAGCAGCCGCTTGGGGACAAGCTCCTATAATTCACCCCTCCACTTT.

The chain recombines TRBV3-1 (or the pseudogene TRBV3-2) with TRBJ1-5; 7 bases are shared with TRBD1. The CDR3 extends over 15 amino acids. Germline V CDR1 and CDR2: LGHDT, YNNKEL (reference sequence). With 0 bases clipped from V and 4 bases from J, the junction kept 3 bases outside the gene matches. The CDR3 spells CASSQDPRGNQPQHF. CDR3 sequence (DNA): TGTGCCAGCAGCCAAGATCCCAGGGGGAATCAGCCCCAGCATTTT.

The rearrangement uses TRBV19 and TRBJ1-3; D may be TRBD1 (5 bases). This CDR3 is built from 14 residues. With 8 bases removed from V and 0 bases from J, the gap between germline ends came to 11 bases. Germline loops: CDR1 LNHDA, CDR2 SQIVND (reference sequence). The CDR3 nucleotides read TGTGCCAGTTGCTCAGGGTTCTCTGGAAACACCATATATTTT. Amino acid sequence: CASCSGFSGNTIYF. Drawing the rest from reference TRBV19 and TRBJ1-3, the complete variable domain is DGGITQSPKYLFRKEGQNVTLSCEQNLNHDAMYWYRQDPGQGLRLIYYSQIVNDFQKGDIAEGYSVSREKKESFPLTVTSAQKNPTAFYLCASCSGFSGNTIYFGEGSWLTVV.

V is TRBV27 and J is TRBJ2-1; the match to TRBD1 covers 9 bases. The CDR3 is 15 amino acids. The V gene end was trimmed by 5 bases and the J gene end by 6 bases; junction bases not matched to a gene: 8. Germline V lookup: CDR1 MNHEY, CDR2 SMNVEV (reference sequence). The CDR3 reads CASSQPGQGVNEQFF. The CDR3, as DNA: TGTGCCAGCAGTCAACCGGGACAGGGAGTCAATGAGCAGTTCTTC.

The chain recombines TRBV11-3 with TRBJ2-2; tentative D call: TRBD1 (5 bases). The CDR3 loop spans 14 amino acids. CDR1 is SGHNT, CDR2 YENEEA, per germline. Between the trimmed V and J ends, which lost 5 bases and 2 bases, there was a span of 9 bases. The CDR3 nucleotides read TGTGCCAGCAGCCTAACAGGAAACACCGGGGAGCTGTTTTTT. Translation: CASSLTGNTGELFF.

This chain joins TRBV19 and TRBJ2-1; possible D gene TRBD2, 7 bases. Germline lookup yields CDR1 LNHDA and CDR2 SQIVND (reference sequence). The CDR3 consists of 16 residues. Trimming took 4 bases from V and 2 from J, leaving 15 bases between them. The CDR3 spells CASSNPRGAPYNEQFF. For the CDR3, the DNA is TGTGCCAGTAGTAATCCTCGGGGGGCGCCCTACAATGAGCAGTTCTTC.

This clone was detected a few times. The CDR3 region has the DNA TGTGCCAGCACCTCGACTACCCCTCCCGGCGAGCAGTACTTC. Translated, it gives CASTSTTPPGEQYF. The V and J genes are TRBV28 and TRBJ2-7; D is possibly TRBD2 (5 bases). V was pared by 7 bases and J by 6 bases, with 19 bases between. The CDR3 loop spans 14 amino acids. Germline loops: CDR1 MDHEN, CDR2 SYDVKM.

The rearrangement links TRBV29-1 to TRBJ2-3; 11 bases match TRBD2. The CDR3 is 18 residues long. CDR1 SQVTM and CDR2 ANQGSEA come from the germline V gene. The junction had 15 bases not matched to a gene; V was cut back by 7 bases and J by 0 bases. The CDR3 DNA reads as TGCAGCGCCCCATCGGGGACTAGCGGAGCAACTAGCACAGATACGCAGTATTTT. It codes for CSAPSGTSGATSTDTQYF.

V and J are TRBV29-1 and TRBJ2-5; 7 bases map to TRBD2. The CDR3 has 13 amino acids. CDR1 is SQVTM and CDR2 is ANQGSEA in the germline V gene. Trimming removed 2 bases from V and 9 bases from J; junction bases left unmatched: 9. The DNA of the CDR3 is TGCAGCGTTGAACGGGCCCGGGGGGAGGCCCAGTACTTC. Residues: CSVERARGEAQYF.

The chain links TRBV28 to TRBJ1-2, with D hard to call. The CDR3 spans 12 residues. The germline gives CDR1 MDHEN, CDR2 SYDVKM. V dropped 6 bases and J dropped 4 bases, with 9 bases sitting between them. The CDR3 coding sequence is TGTGCCAGCAGCCTGAGGGCCTATGGCTACACCTTC. It yields the protein CASSLRAYGYTF.

The rearrangement links TRBV12-5 to TRBJ1-5, with TRBD1 matching 7 bases. Germline V gives CDR1 LGHNT, CDR2 FRNRAP. The CDR3 is 15 amino acids. V lost 5 bases, J lost 0 bases, and 4 bases stayed unmatched. For the CDR3, the DNA is TGTGCTAGTGGTGACGGGACAGTTAGCAATCAGCCCCAGCATTTT. Amino acids: CASGDGTVSNQPQHF.

The chain uses TRBV7-8 and TRBJ1-3, with no clear D. V was shortened by 2 bases and J by 0 bases, with 14 bases between the two germline ends. The CDR3 covers 17 residues. Germline V gene lookup returns CDR1 SGHVS and CDR2 FQNEAQ. CDR3 amino acids: CASSLNPAVRSGNTIYF. CDR3 in DNA: TGTGCCAGCAGCTTAAACCCAGCGGTCCGCTCTGGAAACACCATATATTTT. Full variable domain (remainder filled in from reference TRBV7-8 and TRBJ1-3): GAGVSQSPRYKVAKRGQDVALRCDPISGHVSLFWYQQALGQGPEFLTYFQNEAQLDKSGLPSDRFFAERPEGSVSTLKIQRTQQEDSAVYLCASSLNPAVRSGNTIYFGEGSWLTVV.

This clone was observed a single time. The chain joins TRBV7-2 to TRBJ2-5, with D tentatively TRBD1 (6 bases). This CDR3 is 14 amino acids long. V gave up 5 bases and J gave up 5 bases, with 15 bases separating them. Germline lookup yields CDR1 SGHTA and CDR2 FQGNSA. The CDR3 DNA follows: TGTGCCAGCAGCGGGTACAGGGCGGGTGAGACCCAGTACTTC. Residues: CASSGYRAGETQYF.

The chain employs TRBV27 and TRBJ1-1; D ambiguous. V was cut by 1 base and J by 7 bases, with 10 bases left in between. The CDR3 runs to 13 residues. The germline gives CDR1 MNHEY, CDR2 SMNVEV (reference sequence). Written as DNA, the CDR3 is TGTGCCAGCAGTTTATTCAGAGCGGGTGAAGCTTTCTTT. Residues: CASSLFRAGEAFF.

J is TRBJ2-7 and V is TRBV19; no clear D gene. Germline V CDR1 and CDR2: LNHDA, SQIVND (reference sequence). Trimming took off 5 bases at V and 6 bases at J, with 20 bases between the two ends. This CDR3 region has 15 residues. The CDR3 reads CASSAPASASSEQYF. The CDR3 DNA is TGTGCCAGTAGTGCCCCGGCAAGCGCAAGTTCCGAGCAGTACTTC.

The V and J genes are TRBV7-3 and TRBJ2-7; 7 bases match TRBD2. CDR3 length: 14 amino acids. After removal of 4 bases from V and 6 bases from J, the junction contained 9 bases not matched to a gene. Germline values: CDR1 SGHTA, CDR2 FQGTGA. CDR3 nucleotide sequence: TGTGCCAGCAGCTCGGGGACTATGGGGGGCGAGCAGTACTTC. This encodes CASSSGTMGGEQYF.

The V and J genes are TRBV19 and TRBJ2-2, with TRBD2 matching over 10 bases. V lost 7 bases, J lost 0 bases, and 8 bases stayed unmatched. The CDR3 covers 17 residues. Per germline, CDR1 LNHDA and CDR2 SQIVND (reference sequence). DNA of the CDR3: TGTGCCAGTACCCAGTTTAGCGGGGGGACGAACACCGGGGAGCTGTTTTTT. Translating it yields CASTQFSGGTNTGELFF. Full variable domain (missing parts from reference TRBV19 and TRBJ2-2): DGGITQSPKYLFRKEGQNVTLSCEQNLNHDAMYWYRQDPGQGLRLIYYSQIVNDFQKGDIAEGYSVSREKKESFPLTVTSAQKNPTAFYLCASTQFSGGTNTGELFFGEGSRLTVL.

Here the CDR3 reads CATSTGPGANVLTF. DNA for the CDR3: TGTGCCACCTCGACAGGCCCAGGGGCCAACGTCCTGACTTTC. This sequence joins TRBV24-1 and TRBJ2-6, with D tentatively TRBD1 (6 bases). V lost 9 bases and J lost 4, with 12 bases in between. The germline CDR1 and CDR2 sequences are KGHDR and SFDVKD. This CDR3 is built from 14 residues.

This clone was picked up one time. The chain recombines TRBV18 with TRBJ1-5, with D hard to call. The CDR3 sequence is 15 residues long. The germline V gene encodes CDR1 KGHSH and CDR2 LQKENI. Trimming removed 2 bases at V and 4 bases at J, with 12 bases between. CDR3 loop: CASSPATSVNQPQHF. The DNA for the CDR3 is TGTGCCAGCTCACCAGCGACTAGCGTAAATCAGCCCCAGCATTTT. Based on the CDR3 plus reference TRBV18 and TRBJ1-5, the full variable domain is NAGVMQNPRHLVRRRGQEARLRCSPMKGHSHVYWYRQLPEEGLKFMVYLQKENIIDESGMPKERFSAEFPKEGPSILRIQQVVRGDSAAYFCASSPATSVNQPQHFGDGTRLSIL.

This rearrangement joins TRBV4-1 to TRBJ2-7; tentative D call: TRBD1 (6 bases). Germline V gene data show CDR1 as MGHRA and CDR2 as YSYEKL. V was shortened by 0 bases and J by 6 bases, with 15 bases between the two germline ends. This CDR3 contains 15 residues. CDR3 coding DNA: TGCGCCAGCAGCCAAGATCGTGGGCAGGGGCGCGAGCAGTACTTC. Translated, it gives CASSQDRGQGREQYF.

The chain has TRBV3-1 (or the pseudogene TRBV3-2) and TRBJ1-1; TRBD1 aligns across 8 bases. The CDR3 has 13 residues. Germline V gives CDR1 LGHDT, CDR2 YNNKEL (reference sequence). After removal of 6 bases from V and 5 bases from J, the junction contained 5 bases not matched to a gene. The CDR3 DNA reads as TGTGCCAGCAGTCTTACAGGGGGAACTGAAGCTTTCTTT. Amino acids: CASSLTGGTEAFF.

The genes are TRBV6-6 and TRBJ1-2, with D possibly matching TRBD1 (5 bases). The CDR3 runs to 16 residues. Trimming shortened V by 2 bases and J by 3 bases, and 16 bases separated the two germline ends. Germline V gene lookup returns CDR1 MNHNY and CDR2 SVGAGI (reference sequence). The CDR3 DNA is TGTGCCAGCAGTTACCCACAGGAGAAATTTTACTATGGCTACACCTTC. This gives the protein CASSYPQEKFYYGYTF.

The chain has TRBV29-1 and TRBJ2-5; possibly TRBD1 for D (6 bases). V was trimmed by 6 bases and J by 0 bases, leaving 8 bases between them. The CDR3 has 12 residues. Per the germline V gene, CDR1 is SQVTM and CDR2 is ANQGSEA. CDR3 bases: TGCAGCGTAGGACAGAACCAAGAGACCCAGTACTTC. Translation: CSVGQNQETQYF. The full variable domain, rest sourced from reference TRBV29-1 and TRBJ2-5, is SAVISQKPSRDICQRGTSLTIQCQVDSQVTMMFWYRQQPGQSLTLIATANQGSEATYESGFVIDKFPISRPNLTFSTLTVSNMSPEDSSIYLCSVGQNQETQYFGPGTRLLVL.

This clone was observed a handful of times. The CDR3 DNA sequence: TGTGCCAGTAGTATGGACAGGGCTACGACCGGCTACACCTTC. This sequence encodes CASSMDRATTGYTF. The rearrangement joins TRBV19 to TRBJ1-2; 8 positions agree with TRBD1. Germline trimming cut 3 bases from V and 8 bases from J; bases unmatched to any gene: 8. CDR3 length: 14 residues. CDR1 LNHDA and CDR2 SQIVND come from the germline V gene (reference sequence).

The CDR3 nucleotides read TGTGCCAGCAGCCTGACGGGGGACAGTAACTATGGCTACACCTTC. As protein: CASSLTGDSNYGYTF. The rearrangement joins TRBV7-2 to TRBJ1-2, with TRBD1 identical over 7 bases. The trim removed 5 bases at V and 1 base at J, leaving 7 bases unmatched. Germline CDR1 SGHTA, CDR2 FQGNSA. CDR3 size: 15 residues.